This T cell receptor beta chain stems from a study of T-cell reconstitution after alpha-beta-depleted transplantation in children. The CDR3 spans 13 residues. CDR1 and CDR2 (germline): LGHNA, YSLEER. The V and J ends lost 1 base and 5 bases respectively, with 9 bases between them. This clonotype was detected only a few times. Unique molecular identifiers tagged the TCRbeta library. Each CDR3 protein is one row after TCRdb ran MiXCR on the PCR reads. The sample carries approximately 590,000 distinct CDR3 sequences, 8% to 11% recorded once. Sample: PBMCs from the stem cell graft donor, taken from the stem cell graft. This TCR derives from a human donor who donated a stem cell graft to a child with acute myeloid leukemia. The V call is TRBV4-3, the J call TRBJ2-7; D could derive from TRBD1 or TRBD2 (5 bases each). CDR3 protein: CASSQVGANEQYF. The CDR3 DNA reads TGCGCCAGCAGCCAAGTCGGGGCCAACGAGCAGTACTTC.